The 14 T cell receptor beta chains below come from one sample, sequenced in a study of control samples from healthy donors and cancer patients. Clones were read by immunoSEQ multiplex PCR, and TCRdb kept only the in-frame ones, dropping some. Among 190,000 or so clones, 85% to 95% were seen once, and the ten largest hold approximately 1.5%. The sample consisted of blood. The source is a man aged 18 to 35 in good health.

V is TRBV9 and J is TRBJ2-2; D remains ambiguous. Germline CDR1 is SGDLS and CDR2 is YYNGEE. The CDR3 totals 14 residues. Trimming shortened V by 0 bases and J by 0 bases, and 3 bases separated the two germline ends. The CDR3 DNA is TGTGCCAGCAGCGTAGCAACGAACACCGGGGAGCTGTTTTTT. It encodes CASSVATNTGELFF.

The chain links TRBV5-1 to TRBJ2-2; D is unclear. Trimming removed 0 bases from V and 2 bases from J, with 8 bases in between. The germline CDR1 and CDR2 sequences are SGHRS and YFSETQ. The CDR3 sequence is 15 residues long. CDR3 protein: CASSLAMINTGELFF. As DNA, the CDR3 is TGCGCCAGCAGCTTGGCAATGATCAACACCGGGGAGCTGTTTTTT.

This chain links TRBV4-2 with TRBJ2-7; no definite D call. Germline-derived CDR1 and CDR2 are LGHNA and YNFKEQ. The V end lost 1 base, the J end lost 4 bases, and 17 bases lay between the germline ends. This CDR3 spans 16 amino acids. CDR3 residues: CASSQGAPPGDYEQYF. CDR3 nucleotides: TGTGCCAGCAGCCAAGGAGCTCCCCCTGGTGATTACGAGCAGTACTTC.

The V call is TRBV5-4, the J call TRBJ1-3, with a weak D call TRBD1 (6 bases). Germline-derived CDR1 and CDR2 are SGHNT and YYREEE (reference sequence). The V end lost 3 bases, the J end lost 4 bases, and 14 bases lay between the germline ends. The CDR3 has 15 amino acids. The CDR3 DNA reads TGTGCCAGCAGCTACAAACAGGGAACAGGAAACACCATATATTTT. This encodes CASSYKQGTGNTIYF.

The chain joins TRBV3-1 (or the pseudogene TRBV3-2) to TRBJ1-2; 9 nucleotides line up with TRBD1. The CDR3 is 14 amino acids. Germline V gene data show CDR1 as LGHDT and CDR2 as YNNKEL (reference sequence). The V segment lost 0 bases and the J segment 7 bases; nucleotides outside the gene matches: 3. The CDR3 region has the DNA TGTGCCAGCAGCCAAGATTTGACAGGGGGTGGCTACACCTTC. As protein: CASSQDLTGGGYTF.

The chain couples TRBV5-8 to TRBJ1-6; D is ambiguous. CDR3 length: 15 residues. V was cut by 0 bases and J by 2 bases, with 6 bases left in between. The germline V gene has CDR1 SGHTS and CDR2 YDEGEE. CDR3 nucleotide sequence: TGTGCCAGCAGCTTGGGAGGGACCTATAATTCACCCCTCCACTTT. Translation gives CASSLGGTYNSPLHF. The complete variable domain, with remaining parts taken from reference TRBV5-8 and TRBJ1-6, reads EAGVTQSPTHLIKTRGQQATLRCSPISGHTSVYWYQQALGLGLQFLLWYDEGEERNRGNFPPRFSGRQFPNYSSELNVNALELEDSALYLCASSLGGTYNSPLHFGNGTRLTVT.

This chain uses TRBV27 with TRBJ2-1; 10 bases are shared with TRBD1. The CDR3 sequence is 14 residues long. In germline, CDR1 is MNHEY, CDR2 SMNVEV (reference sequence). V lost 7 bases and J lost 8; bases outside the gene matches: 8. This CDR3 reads CASTDRGRGDEQFF. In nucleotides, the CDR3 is TGTGCCAGCACCGACAGGGGGCGCGGAGATGAGCAGTTCTTC.

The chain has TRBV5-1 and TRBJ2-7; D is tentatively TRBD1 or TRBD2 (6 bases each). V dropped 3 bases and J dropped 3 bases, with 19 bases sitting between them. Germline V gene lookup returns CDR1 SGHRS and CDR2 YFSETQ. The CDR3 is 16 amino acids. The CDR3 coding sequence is TGCGCCAGCAGCTCCCGGGGACACGTGGAGGGCTACGAGCAGTACTTC. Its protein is CASSSRGHVEGYEQYF.

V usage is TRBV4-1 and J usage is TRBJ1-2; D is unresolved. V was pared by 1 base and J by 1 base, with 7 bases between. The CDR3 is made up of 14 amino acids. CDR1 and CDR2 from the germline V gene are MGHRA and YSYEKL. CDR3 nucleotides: TGCGCCAGCAGCCAAGCTCAGCGTAACTATGGCTACACCTTC. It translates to CASSQAQRNYGYTF.

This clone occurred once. For the CDR3, the DNA is TGTGCCAGTAGTAGAGAGCAGGGCTCCTACGAGCAGTACTTC. Translation gives CASSREQGSYEQYF. V gene TRBV19 combines with J gene TRBJ2-7; the D gene is possibly TRBD1 (5 bases). The CDR3 totals 14 residues. Germline V CDR1 and CDR2: LNHDA, SQIVND (reference sequence). The ends were cut back, 4 bases at V and 0 bases at J, with 10 bases in the middle.

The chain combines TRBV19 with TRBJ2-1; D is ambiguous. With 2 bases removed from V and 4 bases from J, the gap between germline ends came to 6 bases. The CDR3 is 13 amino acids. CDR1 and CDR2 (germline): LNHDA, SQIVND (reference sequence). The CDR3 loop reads CASSIWQYNEQFF. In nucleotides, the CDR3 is TGTGCCAGTAGTATATGGCAGTACAATGAGCAGTTCTTC.

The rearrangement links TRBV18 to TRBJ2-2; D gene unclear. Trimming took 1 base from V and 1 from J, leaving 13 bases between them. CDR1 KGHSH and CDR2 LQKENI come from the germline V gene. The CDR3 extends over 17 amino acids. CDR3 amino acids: CASSPRSVGRNTGELFF. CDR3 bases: TGTGCCAGCTCACCACGGTCTGTAGGTCGGAACACCGGGGAGCTGTTTTTT.

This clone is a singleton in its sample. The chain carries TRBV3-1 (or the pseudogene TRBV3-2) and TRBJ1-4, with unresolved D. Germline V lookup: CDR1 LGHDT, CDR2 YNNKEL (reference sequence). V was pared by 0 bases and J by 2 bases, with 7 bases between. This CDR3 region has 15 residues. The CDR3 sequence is CASSQDGRTNEKLFF. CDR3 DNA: TGTGCCAGCAGCCAAGACGGTAGGACTAATGAAAAACTGTTTTTT.

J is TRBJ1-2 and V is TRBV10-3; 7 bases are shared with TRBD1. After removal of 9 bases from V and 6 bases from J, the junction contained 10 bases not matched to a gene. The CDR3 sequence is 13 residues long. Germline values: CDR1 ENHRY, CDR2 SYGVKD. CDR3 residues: CAITDRERNGYTF. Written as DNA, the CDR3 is TGTGCCATTACCGACAGGGAGAGAAATGGCTACACCTTC.